The next 12 T cell receptor beta chains were all read from a single sample in a study of blood T cells in healthy people across ages. Combining a sample-barcoded 5' primer with a J-beta primer mix, a second PCR ran for 7 to 11 cycles. Using its own MiXCR run on the 5' RACE reads, TCRdb lists one record per CDR3 protein. The top ten clones hold about a quarter of a sample with around 800,000 distinct CDR3 sequences, around two thirds of them seen once. The sequenced material came from blood. Source of these receptors: a man aged 25 to 40 in good health.

This chain uses TRBV6-5 with TRBJ2-7; D gene uncertain. V was shortened by 0 bases and J by 7 bases, with 19 bases between the two germline ends. The CDR3 extends over 16 amino acids. Germline CDR1 and CDR2: MNHEY and SVGAGI. This chain's CDR3 is CASSYSGFWGGEEQYF. Here the CDR3 DNA reads TGTGCCAGCAGTTACTCTGGGTTCTGGGGTGGCGAGGAGCAGTACTTC.

The chain is built from TRBV6-1 and TRBJ2-7; TRBD1 aligns across 11 bases. Germline CDR1 reads MNHNS; CDR2 reads SASEGT. J lost 3 bases, V lost 0 bases, and 7 bases had no gene match. The CDR3 length is 17 residues. The CDR3 DNA reads as TGTGCCAGCAGTGAAGCGATAACCGGGACAGGGGGCTACGAGCAGTACTTC. Its translation: CASSEAITGTGGYEQYF.

This chain connects TRBV6-2 or TRBV6-3 to TRBJ2-7, with 9 nucleotides matching TRBD2. CDR1 and CDR2 (germline): MNHEY, SVGEGT. This CDR3 is 14 amino acids long. V lost 7 bases, J lost 5 bases, and 9 bases stayed unmatched. CDR3 DNA sequence: TGTGCCAGCACCGGGGGGACTAGCAGCGACGAGCAGTACTTC. As protein: CASTGGTSSDEQYF.

This chain links TRBV7-3 with TRBJ2-1; 11 positions agree with TRBD2. The V segment lost 4 bases and the J segment 5 bases; nucleotides outside the gene matches: 7. The length of the CDR3 is 16 residues. CDR1 SGHTA and CDR2 FQGTGA come from the germline V gene. The DNA of the CDR3 is TGTGCCAGCAGCTATCTGACTAGCGGGGAGAACAATGAGCAGTTCTTC. As protein: CASSYLTSGENNEQFF.

The chain has TRBV4-3 and TRBJ1-1; no definite D call. The CDR3 has 15 amino acids. Deletions cut 0 bases from V and 0 bases from J, with 8 bases between. The germline V gene encodes CDR1 LGHNA and CDR2 YSLEER. The CDR3 DNA follows: TGCGCCAGCAGCCAAGATTCTGGACTGAACACTGAAGCTTTCTTT. It specifies CASSQDSGLNTEAFF.

This rearrangement joins TRBV20-1 to TRBJ2-3, with 11 positions matching TRBD2. The CDR3 covers 18 residues. V lost 5 bases to trimming and J lost 6 bases; unmatched junction nucleotides: 19. The V gene's germline CDR1 is DFQATT and CDR2 SNEGSKA (reference sequence). This CDR3 reads CSAPRGLVTSGTGDTQYF. For the CDR3, the DNA is TGCAGTGCTCCTAGGGGGTTAGTGACTAGCGGGACAGGTGATACGCAGTATTTT.

The rearrangement uses TRBV27 and TRBJ2-4, with 8 bases identical to TRBD2. The CDR3 length is 16 residues. From germline, CDR1 is MNHEY and CDR2 SMNVEV (reference sequence). The trim removed 3 bases at V and 0 bases at J, leaving 4 bases unmatched. The CDR3 sequence is CASSFSRGGAKNIQYF. The CDR3 nucleotides are TGTGCCAGCAGTTTCAGCCGGGGGGGAGCCAAAAACATTCAGTACTTC.

This chain connects TRBV5-1 to TRBJ1-2; TRBD1 might be the D (6 bases). Trimming stripped 4 bases from V and 0 bases from J, with 13 bases between. From germline, CDR1 is SGHRS and CDR2 YFSETQ. This CDR3 has 15 residues. The CDR3 region is CASSTGTTANYGYTF. The CDR3 nucleotides read TGCGCCAGCAGCACCGGGACAACCGCTAACTATGGCTACACCTTC.

This clonotype was counted between two and nine times. This chain uses TRBV10-3 with TRBJ2-5, with 8 bases lining up with TRBD1. The V segment lost 7 bases and the J segment 3 bases; nucleotides outside the gene matches: 4. Germline-derived CDR1 and CDR2 are ENHRY and SYGVKD. The CDR3 is 13 residues long. The CDR3 here is CAITPGQEETQYF. CDR3 bases: TGTGCCATCACGCCGGGACAGGAAGAGACCCAGTACTTC.

The V and J genes are TRBV5-1 and TRBJ1-2; the D gene is possibly TRBD1 (5 bases). Between the trimmed V and J ends, which lost 1 base and 1 base, there was a span of 11 bases. The CDR3 has 15 amino acids. Germline V gives CDR1 SGHRS, CDR2 YFSETQ. CDR3 region: CASSLLPGNNYGYTF. Here the CDR3 DNA reads TGCGCCAGCAGCTTGTTGCCAGGGAATAACTATGGCTACACCTTC.

The gene calls are TRBV15 and TRBJ2-1, with 9 bases fitting TRBD1. V lost 5 bases to trimming and J lost 4 bases; unmatched junction nucleotides: 6. The CDR3 has 15 amino acids. Germline lookup yields CDR1 LNHNV and CDR2 YYDKDF (reference sequence). CDR3 region: CATSPRTGVYNEQFF. For the CDR3, the DNA is TGTGCCACCAGCCCCCGGACAGGGGTGTACAATGAGCAGTTCTTC.

This sequence joins TRBV6-5 and TRBJ2-2; the D gene is possibly TRBD2 (7 bases). V lost 1 base and J 1 base, leaving 16 bases between the germline ends. Germline assignment: CDR1 MNHEY and CDR2 SVGAGI. This CDR3 is 18 amino acids long. In DNA, the CDR3 is TGTGCCAGCAGTTACTTCAGGGGACGGGGGGAGAACACCGGGGAGCTGTTTTTT. Its translation is CASSYFRGRGENTGELFF.